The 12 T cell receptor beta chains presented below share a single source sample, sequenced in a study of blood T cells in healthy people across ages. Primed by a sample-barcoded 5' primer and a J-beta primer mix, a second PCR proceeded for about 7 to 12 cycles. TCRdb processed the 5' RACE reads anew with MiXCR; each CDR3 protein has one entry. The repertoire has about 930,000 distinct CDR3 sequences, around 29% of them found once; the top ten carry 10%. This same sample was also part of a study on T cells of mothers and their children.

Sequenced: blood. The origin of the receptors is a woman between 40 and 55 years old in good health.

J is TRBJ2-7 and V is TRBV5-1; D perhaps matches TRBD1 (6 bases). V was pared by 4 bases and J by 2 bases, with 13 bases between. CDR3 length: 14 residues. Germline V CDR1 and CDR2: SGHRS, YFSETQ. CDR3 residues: CASSPGTLAYEQYF. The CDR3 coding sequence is TGCGCCAGCAGCCCTGGGACACTTGCCTACGAGCAGTACTTC. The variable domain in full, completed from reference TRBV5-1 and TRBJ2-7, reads KAGVTQTPRYLIKTRGQQVTLSCSPISGHRSVSWYQQTPGQGLQFLFEYFSETQRNKGNFPGRFSGRQFSNSRSEMNVSTLELGDSALYLCASSPGTLAYEQYFGPGTRLTVT.

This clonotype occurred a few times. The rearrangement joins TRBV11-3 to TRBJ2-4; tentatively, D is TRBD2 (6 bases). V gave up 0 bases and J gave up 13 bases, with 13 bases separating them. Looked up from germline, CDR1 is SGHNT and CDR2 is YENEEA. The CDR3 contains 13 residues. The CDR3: CASSLDYGGEQYF. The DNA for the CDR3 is TGTGCCAGCAGCTTAGACTACGGGGGTGAGCAGTACTTC.

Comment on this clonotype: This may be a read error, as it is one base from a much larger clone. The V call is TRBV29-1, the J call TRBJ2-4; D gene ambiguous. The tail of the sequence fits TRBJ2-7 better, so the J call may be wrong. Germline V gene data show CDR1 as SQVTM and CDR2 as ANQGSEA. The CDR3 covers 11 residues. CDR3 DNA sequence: TGCGGCGTTAAGCTCATCTACGAGCAGTACTTC. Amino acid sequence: CGVKLIYEQYF.

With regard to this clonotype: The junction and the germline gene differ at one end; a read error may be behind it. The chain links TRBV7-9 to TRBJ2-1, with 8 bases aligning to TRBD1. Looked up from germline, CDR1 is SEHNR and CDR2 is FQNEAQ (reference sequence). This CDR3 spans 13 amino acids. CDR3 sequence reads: CSSSSTGVDEQFF. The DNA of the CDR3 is TGTTCCAGCAGCTCGACAGGGGTCGATGAGCAGTTCTTC.

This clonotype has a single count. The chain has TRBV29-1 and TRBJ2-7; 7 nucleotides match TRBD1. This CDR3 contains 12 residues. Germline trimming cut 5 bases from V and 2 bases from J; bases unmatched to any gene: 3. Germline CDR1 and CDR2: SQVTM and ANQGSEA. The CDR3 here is CSVWDRAYEQYF. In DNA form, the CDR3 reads TGCAGCGTTTGGGACAGAGCCTACGAGCAGTACTTC.

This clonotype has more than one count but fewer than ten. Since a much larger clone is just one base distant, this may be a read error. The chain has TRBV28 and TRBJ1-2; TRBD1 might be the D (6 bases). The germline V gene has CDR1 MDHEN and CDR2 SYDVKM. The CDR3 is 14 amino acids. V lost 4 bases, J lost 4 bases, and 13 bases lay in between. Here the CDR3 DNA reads TGTGCCAGCAGTTCGTCCACAGGGATCTATGGCTACACCTTC. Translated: CASSSSTGIYGYTF.

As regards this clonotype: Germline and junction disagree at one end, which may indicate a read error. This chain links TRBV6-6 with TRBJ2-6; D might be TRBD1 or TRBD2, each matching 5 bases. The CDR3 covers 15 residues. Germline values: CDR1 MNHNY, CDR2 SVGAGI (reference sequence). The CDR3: CASSYRQDGANVRTF. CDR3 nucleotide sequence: TGTGCCAGCAGCTACCGGCAGGACGGGGCCAACGTCCGGACTTTC.

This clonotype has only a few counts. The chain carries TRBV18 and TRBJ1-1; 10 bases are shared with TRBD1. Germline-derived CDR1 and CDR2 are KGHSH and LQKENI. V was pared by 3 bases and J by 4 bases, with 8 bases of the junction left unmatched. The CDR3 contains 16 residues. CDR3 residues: CASSPNRQGASTEAFF. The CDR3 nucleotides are TGTGCCAGCTCACCCAATCGACAGGGGGCATCCACTGAAGCTTTCTTT.

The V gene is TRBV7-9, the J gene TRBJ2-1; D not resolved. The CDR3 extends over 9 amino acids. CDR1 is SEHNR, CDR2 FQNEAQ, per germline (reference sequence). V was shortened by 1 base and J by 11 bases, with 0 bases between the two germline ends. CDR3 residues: CASSLEQFF. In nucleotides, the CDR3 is TGTGCCAGCAGCTTAGAGCAGTTCTTC. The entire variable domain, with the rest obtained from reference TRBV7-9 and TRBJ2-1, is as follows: DTGVSQNPRHKITKRGQNVTFRCDPISEHNRLYWYRQTLGQGPEFLTYFQNEAQLEKSRLLSDRFSAERPKGSFSTLEIQRTEQGDSAMYLCASSLEQFFGPGTRLTVL.

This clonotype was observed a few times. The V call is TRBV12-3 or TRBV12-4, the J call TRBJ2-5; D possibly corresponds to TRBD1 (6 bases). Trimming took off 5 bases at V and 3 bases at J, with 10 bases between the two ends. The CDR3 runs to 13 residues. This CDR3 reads CASSRRTEETQYF. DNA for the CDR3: TGTGCCAGCAGTCGCCGGACAGAAGAGACCCAGTACTTC.

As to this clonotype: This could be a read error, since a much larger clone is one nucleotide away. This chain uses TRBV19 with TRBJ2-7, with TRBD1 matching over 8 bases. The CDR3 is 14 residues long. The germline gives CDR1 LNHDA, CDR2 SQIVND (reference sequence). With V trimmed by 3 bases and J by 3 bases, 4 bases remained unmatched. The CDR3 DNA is TGTGCCAGTAGTATGGGGACAGGTCGCTACGAGCAGTACTTC. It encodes CASSMGTGRYEQYF.

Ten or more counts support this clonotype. CDR3 sequence: CAWRWGQGPSNYGYTF. The CDR3 DNA sequence: TGTGCCTGGAGATGGGGACAGGGGCCCTCTAACTATGGCTACACCTTC. The gene calls are TRBV30 and TRBJ1-2; 10 bases are shared with TRBD1. V shed 3 bases and J 0 bases; nucleotides not matched to a gene: 7. There are 16 residues in the CDR3. The germline gives CDR1 GTSNPN, CDR2 SVGIG (reference sequence).